The 29 T cell receptor beta chains in this list originate from one sample, sequenced in a study of blood T cell repertoires in COVID-19 (TCRdb year 2020). Library construction relied on the immunoSEQ multiplex PCR assay. This immuneACCESS table, as held by TCRdb, lists in-frame sequences with V and J called but not all clones. Of the missing ones, under half trace to an unresolved V gene in checked studies; the others have no known cause. The sample table lists more than 200,000 clones, approximately 86% of them with a count of one. Approximately 5.1% of the sample rests with the top ten. The sequenced sample consisted of peripheral blood. Source of these receptors: a woman aged 55-75 years with COVID-19, enrolled during active disease.

This chain links TRBV4-1 with TRBJ1-3; TRBD1 matches at 8 bases. The germline CDR1 and CDR2 sequences are MGHRA and YSYEKL. Trimming at V came to 5 bases and at J to 4 bases, leaving 10 bases not matched to a gene. This CDR3 comprises 16 residues. The CDR3 region has the DNA TGCGCCAGCAGCTCCCACCCGACAGGGGTCGGAAACACCATATATTTT. Protein: CASSSHPTGVGNTIYF.

This sequence joins TRBV7-9 and TRBJ2-1; TRBD2 agrees at 8 bases. This CDR3 region has 15 residues. The junction had 8 bases not matched to a gene; V was cut back by 5 bases and J by 5 bases. Germline-derived CDR1 and CDR2 are SEHNR and FQNEAQ (reference sequence). Here the CDR3 DNA reads TGTGCCAGCAGCCCGGACGGGGGGGGGAACAATGAGCAGTTCTTC. Translation: CASSPDGGGNNEQFF.

This chain links TRBV30 with TRBJ1-5; 7 bases fit TRBD1. Trimming at V came to 2 bases and at J to 2 bases, leaving 12 bases not matched to a gene. Germline loops: CDR1 GTSNPN, CDR2 SVGIG (reference sequence). The CDR3 sequence is 17 residues long. CDR3 amino acids: CAWSLPPQGGGNQPQHF. The DNA for the CDR3 is TGTGCCTGGAGTCTCCCCCCCCAGGGGGGCGGCAATCAGCCCCAGCATTTT.

The chain couples TRBV27 to TRBJ1-1; tentatively, D is TRBD1 (6 bases). Trimming cost V 6 bases and J 1 base, with 15 bases left between them. Germline V CDR1 and CDR2: MNHEY, SMNVEV (reference sequence). The CDR3 runs to 15 residues. The CDR3 coding sequence is TGTGCCAGCAGAGCCACAGGGCTCCCGAACACTGAAGCTTTCTTT. This sequence encodes CASRATGLPNTEAFF.

The chain links TRBV5-1 to TRBJ2-3, with 10 bases that match TRBD2. CDR1 SGHRS and CDR2 YFSETQ come from the germline V gene. The CDR3 extends over 16 amino acids. Trimming took 0 bases from V and 4 from J; bases not matched to a gene: 5. This chain's CDR3 is CASSLVSGRAADTQYF. CDR3 DNA: TGCGCCAGCAGCTTGGTCAGCGGGAGGGCGGCAGATACGCAGTATTTT.

The chain employs TRBV10-3 and TRBJ2-6; unclear D gene. The length of the CDR3 is 14 residues. Trimming pared 4 bases from V and 1 base from J, leaving 5 bases between. The V gene's germline CDR1 is ENHRY and CDR2 SYGVKD. This CDR3 is CAISGGSGANVLTF. The CDR3 nucleotides read TGTGCCATCAGTGGAGGTTCTGGGGCCAACGTCCTGACTTTC.

V usage is TRBV11-3 and J usage is TRBJ2-1; TRBD2 aligns across 8 bases. Per the germline V gene, CDR1 is SGHNT and CDR2 is YENEEA. V trimming: 5 bases; J trimming: 9 bases; junction bases outside the gene matches: 6. The CDR3 covers 13 residues. The CDR3 sequence: CASSPGGGSEQFF. CDR3 bases: TGTGCCAGCAGCCCCGGGGGGGGAAGTGAGCAGTTCTTC. Full variable domain (remainder filled in from reference TRBV11-3 and TRBJ2-1): EAGVVQSPRYKIIEKKQPVAFWCNPISGHNTLYWYLQNLGQGPELLIRYENEEAVDDSQLPKDRFSAERLKGVDSTLKIQPAELGDSAVYLCASSPGGGSEQFFGPGTRLTVL.

The chain carries TRBV27 and TRBJ2-1; TRBD2 matches at 8 bases. Per the germline V gene, CDR1 is MNHEY and CDR2 is SMNVEV (reference sequence). The CDR3 is made up of 14 amino acids. After removal of 3 bases from V and 10 bases from J, the junction contained 8 bases not matched to a gene. CDR3 coding DNA: TGTGCCAGCAGTTTTGACCCGGGACTAGTGGAGCAGTTCTTC. This codes for CASSFDPGLVEQFF.

In DNA, the CDR3 is TGCAGTGCTCTCCTACGTACGCAGTATTTT. This gives the protein CSALLRTQYF. The chain has TRBV20-1 and TRBJ2-3; D not certain. The CDR3 runs to 10 residues. Trimming cost V 5 bases and J 8 bases, with 8 bases left between them. From germline, CDR1 is DFQATT and CDR2 SNEGSKA (reference sequence).

The chain is built from TRBV12-3 or TRBV12-4 and TRBJ2-7, with D possibly being TRBD1 (5 bases). The CDR3 consists of 11 residues. V was clipped by 5 bases and J by 4 bases, with 6 bases between them. The CDR3 loop reads CASSAGYEQYF. The CDR3 coding sequence is TGTGCCAGCAGTGCAGGGTACGAGCAGTACTTC.

This chain links TRBV25-1 with TRBJ2-5; D possibly corresponds to TRBD2 (6 bases). The CDR3 loop spans 14 amino acids. CDR1 is MGHDK and CDR2 is SYGVNS in the germline V gene. The germline V and J ends were trimmed by 2 bases and 5 bases, with 12 bases remaining between them. CDR3 sequence (DNA): TGTGCCAGCAGTGAAGACGCGGGAAGGGAGACCCAGTACTTC. Protein product: CASSEDAGRETQYF. Together with reference TRBV25-1 and TRBJ2-5, the CDR3 gives the full variable domain: EADIYQTPRYLVIGTGKKITLECSQTMGHDKMYWYQQDPGMELHLIHYSYGVNSTEKGDLSSESTVSRIRTEHFPLTLESARPSHTSQYLCASSEDAGRETQYFGPGTRLLVL.

This rearrangement joins TRBV29-1 to TRBJ2-7, with TRBD2 matching over 9 bases. The V gene end was trimmed by 7 bases and the J gene end by 2 bases; junction bases not matched to a gene: 12. The CDR3 is made up of 15 amino acids. Germline V lookup: CDR1 SQVTM, CDR2 ANQGSEA. The CDR3 loop reads CSAVGSSGAPYEQYF. The DNA of the CDR3 is TGCAGCGCCGTCGGATCTAGCGGGGCCCCCTACGAGCAGTACTTC.

The chain combines TRBV5-1 with TRBJ2-1, with 11 bases identical to TRBD2. Germline lookup yields CDR1 SGHRS and CDR2 YFSETQ. This CDR3 region has 17 residues. With V trimmed by 4 bases and J by 7 bases, 13 bases remained unmatched. The CDR3 sequence is CASSPIVAGGPRNEQFF. For the CDR3, the DNA is TGCGCCAGCAGCCCTATCGTAGCGGGAGGGCCCCGGAATGAGCAGTTCTTC.

This chain joins TRBV18 and TRBJ2-7; D gene unclear. V was pared by 3 bases and J by 2 bases, with 5 bases between. CDR3 length equals 12 residues. Germline CDR1 reads KGHSH; CDR2 reads LQKENI. DNA of the CDR3: TGTGCCAGCTCACCCCGTGCCTACGAGCAGTACTTC. Translated: CASSPRAYEQYF. Full variable domain (outside the CDR3, taken from reference TRBV18 and TRBJ2-7): NAGVMQNPRHLVRRRGQEARLRCSPMKGHSHVYWYRQLPEEGLKFMVYLQKENIIDESGMPKERFSAEFPKEGPSILRIQQVVRGDSAAYFCASSPRAYEQYFGPGTRLTVT.

CDR3 sequence (DNA): TGTGCCAGCAGCTTTATCGCGGGGGGATCCTACGAGCAGTACTTC. Its protein product is CASSFIAGGSYEQYF. V usage is TRBV7-9 and J usage is TRBJ2-7, with 8 bases that match TRBD2. This CDR3 spans 15 amino acids. Losses at the gene ends were 3 bases for V and 1 base for J; bases not matched to a gene: 5. Germline V gene sequence: CDR1 SEHNR, CDR2 FQNEAQ (reference sequence).

The chain is built from TRBV19 and TRBJ2-7, with 7 bases fitting TRBD1. This CDR3 contains 14 residues. Germline V gene sequence: CDR1 LNHDA, CDR2 SQIVND (reference sequence). V dropped 5 bases and J dropped 2; count of bases not matched to a gene: 6. The CDR3 DNA follows: TGTGCCAGTAGTCCCCAACAGGGGCCCTACGAGCAGTACTTC. It is translated as CASSPQQGPYEQYF.

The genes are TRBV6-2 or TRBV6-3 and TRBJ2-3; 15 nucleotides agree with TRBD2. V shed 6 bases and J 9 bases; nucleotides not matched to a gene: 10. Germline V lookup: CDR1 MNHEY, CDR2 SVGEGT. CDR3 length equals 16 residues. CDR3 in DNA: TGTGCCAGCAGCACCCTGGGACTAGCGGGAGGCGGAACGCAGTATTTT. Translated, it gives CASSTLGLAGGGTQYF.

V and J are TRBV15 and TRBJ2-5, with 7 positions matching TRBD2. CDR1 is LNHNV, CDR2 YYDKDF, per germline (reference sequence). The CDR3 is 13 amino acids. With V trimmed by 0 bases and J by 7 bases, 2 bases remained unmatched. The CDR3, as DNA: TGTGCCACCAGCAGAGATGCGGGAGCGACCCAGTACTTC. Amino acid sequence: CATSRDAGATQYF.

The CDR3 here is CAISGGRMNTEAFF. The CDR3 bases are TGTGCCATCAGCGGCGGCAGAATGAACACTGAAGCTTTCTTT. The rearrangement uses TRBV10-3 and TRBJ1-1; D call uncertain. Trimming pared 6 bases from V and 0 bases from J, leaving 11 bases between. The V gene's germline CDR1 is ENHRY and CDR2 SYGVKD. CDR3 size: 14 residues.

This clone was picked up one time. The chain combines TRBV15 with TRBJ2-1; 14 nucleotides agree with TRBD2. The CDR3 length is 19 residues. The germline V gene has CDR1 LNHNV and CDR2 YYDKDF (reference sequence). V dropped 5 bases and J dropped 6; count of bases not matched to a gene: 15. In nucleotides, the CDR3 is TGTGCCACCAGCGGTCGAGGGGGACTAGCGGGAGTAGGTCTCAATGAGCAGTTCTTC. This translates into CATSGRGGLAGVGLNEQFF. The full variable domain, its missing parts supplied by reference TRBV15 and TRBJ2-1, is DAMVIQNPRYQVTQFGKPVTLSCSQTLNHNVMYWYQQKSSQAPKLLFHYYDKDFNNEADTPDNFQSRRPNTSFCFLDIRSPGLGDTAMYLCATSGRGGLAGVGLNEQFFGPGTRLTVL.

This sequence joins TRBV19 and TRBJ2-7; TRBD1 is a possible D gene (8 bases). The CDR3 sequence is 15 residues long. The V end lost 4 bases, the J end lost 2 bases, and 15 bases lay between the germline ends. Germline loops: CDR1 LNHDA, CDR2 SQIVND (reference sequence). The DNA of the CDR3 is TGTGCCAGTAGTACCGGGGGGACAGGCCCCTACGAGCAGTACTTC. Translation gives CASSTGGTGPYEQYF. Based on the CDR3 plus reference TRBV19 and TRBJ2-7, the full variable domain is DGGITQSPKYLFRKEGQNVTLSCEQNLNHDAMYWYRQDPGQGLRLIYYSQIVNDFQKGDIAEGYSVSREKKESFPLTVTSAQKNPTAFYLCASSTGGTGPYEQYFGPGTRLTVT.

About this clone itself: Other DNA sequences from this sample encode an identical CDR3 as well. The CDR3 loop reads CASRRGSNTEAFF. In DNA, the CDR3 is TGTGCCAGCCGTCGGGGGTCGAACACTGAAGCTTTCTTT. The chain employs TRBV6-5 and TRBJ1-1, with D perhaps matching TRBD1 (5 bases). Trimming shortened V by 8 bases and J by 1 base, and 11 bases separated the two germline ends. Germline V gives CDR1 MNHEY, CDR2 SVGAGI. The CDR3 covers 13 residues.

This chain uses TRBV7-2 with TRBJ1-5; TRBD1 is a possible D gene (6 bases). The V end lost 3 bases, the J end lost 4 bases, and 13 bases lay between the germline ends. Germline CDR1 SGHTA, CDR2 FQGNSA. CDR3 length equals 15 residues. The CDR3 here is CASSFYGGLNQPQHF. Here the CDR3 DNA reads TGTGCCAGCAGCTTTTACGGGGGGCTTAATCAGCCCCAGCATTTT.

This clone has a single count. The chain joins TRBV5-1 to TRBJ1-1; 9 bases are shared with TRBD1. Germline trimming cut 4 bases from V and 1 base from J; bases unmatched to any gene: 17. CDR1 SGHRS and CDR2 YFSETQ come from the germline V gene. CDR3 length: 19 residues. The DNA for the CDR3 is TGCGCCAGCAGCCGGGTTAGCATAGGGACAGGGATGTGGAACACTGAAGCTTTCTTT. This codes for CASSRVSIGTGMWNTEAFF. Using reference TRBV5-1 and TRBJ1-1 for the parts outside the CDR3, the full variable domain is KAGVTQTPRYLIKTRGQQVTLSCSPISGHRSVSWYQQTPGQGLQFLFEYFSETQRNKGNFPGRFSGRQFSNSRSEMNVSTLELGDSALYLCASSRVSIGTGMWNTEAFFGQGTRLTVV.

The chain is built from TRBV6-5 and TRBJ2-3; TRBD2 matches 11 bases. Trimming removed 6 bases from V and 12 bases from J; junction bases left unmatched: 5. Per the germline V gene, CDR1 is MNHEY and CDR2 is SVGAGI. This CDR3 has 12 residues. In DNA, the CDR3 is TGTGCCAGCAGCCTTAGCGGGAGGGCACAGTATTTT. Protein sequence: CASSLSGRAQYF.

This chain joins TRBV7-8 and TRBJ2-7, with 8 bases lining up with TRBD1. Germline CDR1 and CDR2: SGHVS and FQNEAQ. The CDR3 is made up of 14 amino acids. The V segment lost 5 bases and the J segment 9 bases; nucleotides outside the gene matches: 12. The CDR3 loop reads CASSKRDRSGGQYF. The DNA for the CDR3 is TGTGCCAGCAGCAAAAGGGACAGGTCCGGTGGGCAGTACTTC.

The V and J genes are TRBV6-4 and TRBJ2-3, with 9 bases identical to TRBD2. Trimming at V came to 3 bases and at J to 4 bases, leaving 2 bases not matched to a gene. Germline CDR1 and CDR2: MRHNA and SNTAGT. The CDR3 runs 14 residues. CDR3: CASSELAGADTQYF. CDR3 DNA sequence: TGTGCCAGCAGTGAACTAGCGGGCGCAGATACGCAGTATTTT.

This clone was detected only once. The genes are TRBV6-1 and TRBJ2-1, with TRBD2 identical over 10 bases. CDR3 size: 16 residues. Germline V gene sequence: CDR1 MNHNS, CDR2 SASEGT. V was pared by 2 bases and J by 3 bases, with 4 bases of the junction left unmatched. The CDR3 coding sequence is TGTGCCAGCAGTGAACAAGGGACTAGCGTCTACAATGAGCAGTTCTTC. Residues: CASSEQGTSVYNEQFF.

This sequence joins TRBV18 and TRBJ2-1, with 7 bases aligning to TRBD2. Germline values: CDR1 KGHSH, CDR2 LQKENI. V lost 6 bases and J lost 8; bases outside the gene matches: 7. The CDR3 loop spans 13 amino acids. The CDR3 sequence is CASSRGYGDEQFF. CDR3 DNA: TGTGCCAGCTCGCGGGGGTACGGCGATGAGCAGTTCTTC.